The clone carrying this T cell receptor (beta chain) showed up just once. Its cognate antigen is unknown. This sample is part of a study of cytomegalovirus exposure and HLA in healthy donors. As for the study in general: About 83 million unique TCRs from HLA-typed donors made up an early data release. Study-level findings and limits: A later analysis found common viral pathogens apparently linked to several of the most significant clusters.

The PCR employed 60 Vbeta primers together with 13 Jbeta primers. Repertoires were generated with immunoSEQ multiplex PCR, while TCRdb's copy carries only in-frame clones and drops some. Among about 160,000 clones listed, about three quarters were seen once. The TCR comes from a man between 18 and 29 years old in good health and CMV-seronegative. Input material: PBMCs.

CDR3: CASSRGGLAMETQYF. In nucleotides, the CDR3 is TGTGCCAGCAGCCGGGGGGGACTAGCGATGGAGACCCAGTACTTC. This chain uses TRBV7-2 with TRBJ2-5, with TRBD2 matching over 10 bases. In germline, CDR1 is SGHTA, CDR2 FQGNSA. The CDR3 consists of 15 residues. The trim removed 5 bases at V and 5 bases at J, leaving 8 bases unmatched. The whole variable domain, filled in from reference TRBV7-2 and TRBJ2-5, reads GAGVSQSPSNKVTEKGKDVELRCDPISGHTALYWYRQSLGQGLEFLIYFQGNSAPDKSGLPSDRFSAERTGGSVSTLTIQRTQQEDSAVYLCASSRGGLAMETQYFGPGTRLLVL.